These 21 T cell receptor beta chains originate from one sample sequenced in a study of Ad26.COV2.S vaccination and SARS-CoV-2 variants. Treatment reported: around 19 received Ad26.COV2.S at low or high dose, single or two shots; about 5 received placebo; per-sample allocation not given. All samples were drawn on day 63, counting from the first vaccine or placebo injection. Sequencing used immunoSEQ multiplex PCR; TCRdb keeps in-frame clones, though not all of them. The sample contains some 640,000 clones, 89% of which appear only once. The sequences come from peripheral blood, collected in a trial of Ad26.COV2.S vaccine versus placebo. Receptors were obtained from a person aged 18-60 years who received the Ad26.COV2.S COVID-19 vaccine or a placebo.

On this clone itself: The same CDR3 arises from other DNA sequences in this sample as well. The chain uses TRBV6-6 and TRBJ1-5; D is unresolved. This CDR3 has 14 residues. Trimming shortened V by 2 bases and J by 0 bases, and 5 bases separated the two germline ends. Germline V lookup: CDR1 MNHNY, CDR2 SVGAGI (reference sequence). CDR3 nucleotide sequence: TGTGCCAGCAGTTACAGAGATAGCAATCAGCCCCAGCATTTT. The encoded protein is CASSYRDSNQPQHF.

CDR3 in amino acids: CASKQGARETQYF. The CDR3 coding sequence is TGTGCCAGCAAGCAGGGGGCGAGAGAGACCCAGTACTTC. This chain joins TRBV2 and TRBJ2-5; the match to TRBD1 covers 8 bases. This CDR3 comprises 13 residues. V lost 7 bases to trimming and J lost 4 bases; unmatched junction nucleotides: 5. Germline V gives CDR1 SNHLY, CDR2 FYNNEI.

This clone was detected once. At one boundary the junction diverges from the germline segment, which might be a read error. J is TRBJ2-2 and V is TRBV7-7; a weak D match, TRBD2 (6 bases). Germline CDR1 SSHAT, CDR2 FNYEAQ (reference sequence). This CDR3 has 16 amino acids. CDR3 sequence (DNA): TGTGCTAGCAGCTTAGCGCTCGGGAGCGGCACCGGGGAGCTGTTTTTT. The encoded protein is CASSLALGSGTGELFF.

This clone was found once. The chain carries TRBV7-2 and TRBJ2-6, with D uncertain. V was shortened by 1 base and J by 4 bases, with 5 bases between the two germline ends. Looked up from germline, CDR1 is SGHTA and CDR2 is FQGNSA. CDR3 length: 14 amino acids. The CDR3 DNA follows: TGTGCCAGCAGCTTAGTCGCAGGGGCCAACGTCCTGACTTTC. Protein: CASSLVAGANVLTF.

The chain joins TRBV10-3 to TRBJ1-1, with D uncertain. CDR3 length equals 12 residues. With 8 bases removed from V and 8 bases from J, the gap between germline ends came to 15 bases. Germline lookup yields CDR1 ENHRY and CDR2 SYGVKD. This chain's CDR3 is CAIGTGGAEAFF. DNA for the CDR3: TGTGCCATCGGCACCGGAGGAGCCGAAGCTTTCTTT.

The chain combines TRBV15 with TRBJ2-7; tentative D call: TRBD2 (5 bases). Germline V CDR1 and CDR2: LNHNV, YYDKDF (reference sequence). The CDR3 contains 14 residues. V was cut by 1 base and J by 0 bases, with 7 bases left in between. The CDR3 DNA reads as TGTGCCACCAGCAGAGTTGGGAGCTCCTACGAGCAGTACTTC. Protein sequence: CATSRVGSSYEQYF.

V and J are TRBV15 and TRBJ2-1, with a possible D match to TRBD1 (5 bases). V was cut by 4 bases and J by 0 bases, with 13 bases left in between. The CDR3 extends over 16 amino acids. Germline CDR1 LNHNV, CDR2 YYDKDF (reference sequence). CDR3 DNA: TGTGCCACCAGCACTCGGACACTCCTCTCCTACAATGAGCAGTTCTTC. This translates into CATSTRTLLSYNEQFF.

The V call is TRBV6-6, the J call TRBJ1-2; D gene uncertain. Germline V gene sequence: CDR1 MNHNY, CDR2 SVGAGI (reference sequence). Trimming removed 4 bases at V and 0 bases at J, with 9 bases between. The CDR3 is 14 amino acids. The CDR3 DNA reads TGTGCCAGCAGTTCATATGGTACTAACTATGGCTACACCTTC. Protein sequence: CASSSYGTNYGYTF.

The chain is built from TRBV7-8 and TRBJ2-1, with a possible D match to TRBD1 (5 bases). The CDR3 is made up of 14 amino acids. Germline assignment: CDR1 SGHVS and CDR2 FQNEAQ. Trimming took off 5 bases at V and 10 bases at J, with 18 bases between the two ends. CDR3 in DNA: TGTGCCAGCAGCAGCCAGATAGGGGCAGGGGAGCAGTTCTTC. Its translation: CASSSQIGAGEQFF.

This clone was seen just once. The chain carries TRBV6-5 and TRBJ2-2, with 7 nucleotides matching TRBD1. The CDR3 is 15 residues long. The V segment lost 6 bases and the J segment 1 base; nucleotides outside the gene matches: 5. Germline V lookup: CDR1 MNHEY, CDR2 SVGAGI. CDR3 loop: CASSGTAGNTGELFF. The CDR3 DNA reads TGTGCCAGCAGCGGGACAGCCGGGAACACCGGGGAGCTGTTTTTT.

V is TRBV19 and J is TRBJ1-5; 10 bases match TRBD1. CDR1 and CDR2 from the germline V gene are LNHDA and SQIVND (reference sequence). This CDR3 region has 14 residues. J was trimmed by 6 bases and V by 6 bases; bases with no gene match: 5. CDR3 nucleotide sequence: TGTGCCAGTAGCTACGGACAGGGGGGTCAGCCCCAGCATTTT. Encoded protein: CASSYGQGGQPQHF. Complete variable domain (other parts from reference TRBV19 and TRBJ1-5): DGGITQSPKYLFRKEGQNVTLSCEQNLNHDAMYWYRQDPGQGLRLIYYSQIVNDFQKGDIAEGYSVSREKKESFPLTVTSAQKNPTAFYLCASSYGQGGQPQHFGDGTRLSIL.

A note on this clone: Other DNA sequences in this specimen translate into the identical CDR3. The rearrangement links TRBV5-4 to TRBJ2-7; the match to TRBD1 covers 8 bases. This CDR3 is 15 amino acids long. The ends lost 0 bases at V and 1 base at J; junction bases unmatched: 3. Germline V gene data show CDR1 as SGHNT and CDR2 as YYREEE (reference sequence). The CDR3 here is CASSLGGTGSYEQYF. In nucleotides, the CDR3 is TGTGCCAGCAGCTTGGGGGGGACAGGTTCCTACGAGCAGTACTTC.

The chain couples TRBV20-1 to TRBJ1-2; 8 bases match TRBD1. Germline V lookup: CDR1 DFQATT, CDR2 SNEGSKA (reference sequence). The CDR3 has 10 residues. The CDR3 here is CRTGVDGYTF. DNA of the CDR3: TGCAGGACAGGGGTGGATGGCTACACCTTC.

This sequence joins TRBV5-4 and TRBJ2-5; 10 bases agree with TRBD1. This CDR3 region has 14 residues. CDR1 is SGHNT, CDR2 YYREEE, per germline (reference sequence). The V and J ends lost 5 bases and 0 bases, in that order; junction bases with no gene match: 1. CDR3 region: CASRGTGDQETQYF. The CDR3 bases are TGTGCCAGCAGGGGGACAGGGGACCAAGAGACCCAGTACTTC.

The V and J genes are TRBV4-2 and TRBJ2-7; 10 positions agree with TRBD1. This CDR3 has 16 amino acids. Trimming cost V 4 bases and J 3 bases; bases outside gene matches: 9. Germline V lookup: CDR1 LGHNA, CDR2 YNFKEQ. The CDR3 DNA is TGTGCCAGCAGCCGCGCGGGACAGGGGCCCGTCTACGAGCAGTACTTC. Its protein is CASSRAGQGPVYEQYF.

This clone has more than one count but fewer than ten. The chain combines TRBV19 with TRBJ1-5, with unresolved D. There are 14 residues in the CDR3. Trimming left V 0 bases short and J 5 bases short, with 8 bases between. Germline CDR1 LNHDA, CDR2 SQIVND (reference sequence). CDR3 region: CASSIDSSYQPQHF. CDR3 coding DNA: TGTGCCAGTAGTATAGATTCCAGTTATCAGCCCCAGCATTTT.

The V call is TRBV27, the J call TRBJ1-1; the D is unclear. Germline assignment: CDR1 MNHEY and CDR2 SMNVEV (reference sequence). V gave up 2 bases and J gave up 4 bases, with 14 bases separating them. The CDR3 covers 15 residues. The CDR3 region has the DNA TGTGCCAGCAGTTTAGTAGGGCTACGGGGCACTGAAGCTTTCTTT. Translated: CASSLVGLRGTEAFF.

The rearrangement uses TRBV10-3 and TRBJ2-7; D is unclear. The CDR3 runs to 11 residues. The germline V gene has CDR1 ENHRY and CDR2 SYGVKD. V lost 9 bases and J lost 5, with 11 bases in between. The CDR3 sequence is CAMALRDEQYF. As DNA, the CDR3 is TGTGCCATGGCCCTCCGGGACGAGCAGTACTTC.

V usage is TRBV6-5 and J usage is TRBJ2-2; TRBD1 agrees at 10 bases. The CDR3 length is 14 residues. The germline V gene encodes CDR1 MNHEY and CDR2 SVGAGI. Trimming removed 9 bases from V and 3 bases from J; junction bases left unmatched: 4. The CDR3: CARPGTGDTGELFF. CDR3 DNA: TGTGCCAGACCAGGGACAGGGGACACCGGGGAGCTGTTTTTT.

The CDR3 region has the DNA TGTGCCAGTAGTATGGGCAGACTTTCACCCCTCCACTTT. It is translated as CASSMGRLSPLHF. The chain employs TRBV19 and TRBJ1-6; no clear D gene. This CDR3 has 13 amino acids. Deletions cut 3 bases from V and 9 bases from J, with 9 bases between. Germline V CDR1 and CDR2: LNHDA, SQIVND (reference sequence).

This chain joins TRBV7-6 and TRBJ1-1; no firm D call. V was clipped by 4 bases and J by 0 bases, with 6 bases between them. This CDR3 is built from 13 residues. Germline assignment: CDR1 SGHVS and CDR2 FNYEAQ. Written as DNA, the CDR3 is TGTGCCAGCAGCTCACAGTTGAACACTGAAGCTTTCTTT. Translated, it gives CASSSQLNTEAFF.